The rows below give T cell receptor beta chains drawn from one sample of a study of cytomegalovirus exposure and HLA in healthy donors. TCRdb keeps only in-frame clones here, not all; method: immunoSEQ multiplex PCR. Among 180,000 or so clones listed, around 82% were seen once. The sequenced material came from PBMCs. These receptor sequences come from a male donor in good health and CMV-seronegative. Each CDR3 is given with its conserved first and last residue. D genes are given only for firm matches. Clone sizes are given selectively: once, few, many, or a class where the clone is expanded.

j_gene	d_gene	abundance	v_gene	CDR3nt	CDR3aa
TRBJ2-7	TRBD1	NA	TRBV30	TGTGCCTGGAGTGCCGGAGAGGGGGCGTTGTACGAGCAGTACTTC	CAWSAGEGALYEQYF
TRBJ2-1	TRBD2	NA	TRBV9	TGTGCCAGCAGCGTAGCTACAGATAGCGGGCACAATGAGCAGTTCTTC	CASSVATDSGHNEQFF
TRBJ2-7	TRBD1	NA	TRBV5-6	TGTGCCAGCAGCTCGGGACAGGGCAGCTCCTACGAGCAGTACTTC	CASSSGQGSSYEQYF
TRBJ2-7	NA	once	TRBV6-5	TGTGCCAGCAGTTACTGGGCTAGCGACCCCTACGAGCAGTACTTC	CASSYWASDPYEQYF
TRBJ1-1	NA	NA	TRBV2	TGTGCCAGGGGAGGAAGGGTGAGCACTGAAGCTTTCTTT	CARGGRVSTEAFF
TRBJ1-1	NA	NA	TRBV9	TGTGCCAGCAGCCCCAGCCAGGGGATTGAAGCTTTCTTT	CASSPSQGIEAFF
TRBJ2-3	TRBD2	NA	TRBV9	TGTGCCAGCAGTTGGATCACGGGACTAAGCACAGATACGCAGTATTTT	CASSWITGLSTDTQYF
TRBJ2-1	TRBD2	once	TRBV5-1	TGCGCCAGCAGCTTGGCCGGGGCTAGCGGGAGGAATGAGCAGTTCTTC	CASSLAGASGRNEQFF
TRBJ1-4	NA	NA	TRBV11-2	TGTGCCAGCAGCCCCCGACTTTCAACTAATGAAAAACTGTTTTTT	CASSPRLSTNEKLFF
TRBJ1-2	NA	few	TRBV4-1	TGCGCCAGCAGCCAAGTCCTGGGGCAGTATGGCTACACCTTC	CASSQVLGQYGYTF
TRBJ2-3	NA	NA	TRBV9	TGTGCCAGCAGCGTAGGCCCGAGTCCTGCAGATACGCAGTATTTT	CASSVGPSPADTQYF
TRBJ2-7	TRBD2	NA	TRBV29-1	TGCAGCGTGATACCGGGACTAGCGGGAGGAAACTACGAGCAGTACTTC	CSVIPGLAGGNYEQYF
TRBJ1-6	NA	NA	TRBV5-1	TGCGCCAGCAGCTTGGCTGGCAGGGATTCACCCCTCCACTTT	CASSLAGRDSPLHF
TRBJ1-5	NA	NA	TRBV5-1	TGCGCCAGCAGCTTGGAGGCAGGGGAAGGCCAGCCCCAGCATTTT	CASSLEAGEGQPQHF
TRBJ1-2	NA	NA	TRBV10-1	TGCGCCAGCAGTCCAAGGGCAGGGCCCGACTATGGCTACACCTTC	CASSPRAGPDYGYTF
TRBJ2-3	TRBD2	NA	TRBV7-2	TGTGCCAGCAGCCTAGGAGCCCTAGCGGGAGGCCTCACAGATACGCAGTATTTT	CASSLGALAGGLTDTQYF
TRBJ2-7	TRBD1	NA	TRBV6-5	TGTGCCAGCAGGGCCGGGACAGGTTCCTACGAGCAGTACTTC	CASRAGTGSYEQYF
TRBJ1-1	TRBD1	NA	TRBV7-3	TGTGCCAGCAGCTTAACACCGGGACAGGGGAACACTGAAGCTTTCTTT	CASSLTPGQGNTEAFF
TRBJ1-2	NA	NA	TRBV5-1	TGCGCCAGCAGCTTGGCTACTCAGGGGCTGACGAACTATGGCTACACCTTC	CASSLATQGLTNYGYTF
TRBJ2-4	NA	NA	TRBV18	TGTGCCAGCTCACCATTGTCAGTAGCCAAAAACATTCAGTACTTC	CASSPLSVAKNIQYF
TRBJ2-2	NA	NA	TRBV2	TGTGCCAGCAGTACCGGTCTCACCGGGGAGCTGTTTTTT	CASSTGLTGELFF
TRBJ1-6	NA	NA	TRBV6-5	TGTGCCAGCAGTTTGCAGGGTGTTTATTCACCCCTCCACTTT	CASSLQGVYSPLHF
TRBJ2-1	TRBD2	NA	TRBV4-2	TGTGCCAGCAGTCGAGATAGACTAGCGGGGATCTACAATGAGCAGTTCTTC	CASSRDRLAGIYNEQFF
TRBJ2-1	TRBD1	once	TRBV5-1	TGCGCCAGCAGCTTGTATCTCGGTGGGACAGGAGGGAATGAGCAGTTCTTC	CASSLYLGGTGGNEQFF
TRBJ1-1	TRBD1	NA	TRBV6-4	TGTGCCAGCAGGATGACAGGGGGTCAAGGATCTGAAGCTTTCTTT	CASRMTGGQGSEAFF
TRBJ2-7	NA	NA	TRBV28	TGTGCCAGTAGGGGGGGGGTCACCTACGAGCAGTACTTC	CASRGGVTYEQYF
TRBJ2-6	TRBD1	NA	TRBV19	TGTGCCAGTAGGGGAGACAGGGCGCTCTCTGGGGCCAACGTCCTGACTTTC	CASRGDRALSGANVLTF
TRBJ2-1	TRBD1	NA	TRBV7-9	TGTGCCAGCAGCTTAACGGGACAGGGGGACAATGAGCAGTTCTTC	CASSLTGQGDNEQFF
TRBJ2-3	NA	NA	TRBV9	TGTGCCAGCACCCCCCACACAGATACGCAGTATTTT	CASTPHTDTQYF
TRBJ1-1	NA	NA	TRBV7-9	TGTTCCAGCAGCTTATCCGGCAGGGTGACTGAAGCTTTCTTT	CSSSLSGRVTEAFF
TRBJ2-3	TRBD2	NA	TRBV28	TGTGCCAGCAGTTTATCGGAACGGGGGGACCCAGATACGCAGTATTTT	CASSLSERGDPDTQYF
TRBJ1-2	TRBD1	few	TRBV6-1	TGTGCCAGCAGTCCTCGACAGGGAGTTCGGTATGGCTACACCTTC	CASSPRQGVRYGYTF
TRBJ1-1	NA	NA	TRBV18	TGTGCCAGCTCACCCCCGAACGGGGAGGAAGCTTTCTTT	CASSPPNGEEAFF
TRBJ1-2	TRBD1	NA	TRBV19	TGTGCCAGTAGTATATCACAGGGGGCTGTTGGCTACACCTTC	CASSISQGAVGYTF
TRBJ2-5	NA	once	TRBV18	TGTGCCAGCTCATCTGGCCCACAAGAGACCCAGTACTTC	CASSSGPQETQYF
TRBJ2-3	TRBD1	NA	TRBV29-1	TGCAGCGTTCCGGGACAGGGCATCACAGATACGCAGTATTTT	CSVPGQGITDTQYF
TRBJ1-5	TRBD1	NA	TRBV2	TGTGCCAGCAGTCCACAGGGGTTGAGCAGTCAGCCCCAGCATTTT	CASSPQGLSSQPQHF
TRBJ1-1	NA	NA	TRBV30	TGTGCCTGGAGCAGGACAGTGAACACTGAAGCTTTCTTT	CAWSRTVNTEAFF
TRBJ2-7	NA	few	TRBV5-4	TGTGCCAGCAGCTTGGGCCGGGTCTCCTACGAGCAGTACTTC	CASSLGRVSYEQYF
TRBJ2-1	TRBD2	NA	TRBV5-1	TGCGCCAGCAGCTTATCCGGGACTAGGAGGGAGCAGTTCTTC	CASSLSGTRREQFF
TRBJ1-3	NA	NA	TRBV28	TGTGCCAGCACAACGGCCGGGGACACCATATATTTT	CASTTAGDTIYF
TRBJ2-7	TRBD1	NA	TRBV25-1	TGTGCCAGCAGTCGGGGACAGGGTAGCTACGAGCAGTACTTC	CASSRGQGSYEQYF
TRBJ1-6	NA	NA	TRBV6-5	TGTGCCAGCAGTCAGCGACGCCCGGATAATTCACCCCTCCACTTT	CASSQRRPDNSPLHF
TRBJ2-1	TRBD2	NA	TRBV6-5	TGTGCCAGCAGTTACGTGCGGGGGGGCCTGGGTAATGAGCAGTTCTTC	CASSYVRGGLGNEQFF
TRBJ2-1	TRBD2	NA	TRBV13	TGTGCCAGCAGCCGGCCCACTAGCGGGACAACCAATGAGCAGTTCTTC	CASSRPTSGTTNEQFF
TRBJ1-1	TRBD1	few	TRBV10-3	TGTGCCATCAGCCAGGGACAGTTTGAAGCTTTCTTT	CAISQGQFEAFF
TRBJ2-5	TRBD1	NA	TRBV5-1	TGCGCCAGCAGCGCCGGACAGGGAAAAGAGACCCAGTACTTC	CASSAGQGKETQYF
TRBJ2-7	TRBD1	NA	TRBV5-6	TGTGCCAGCAGCTTTCTGGGGCCGGGACAGGGGGTGTACGAGCAGTACTTC	CASSFLGPGQGVYEQYF
TRBJ2-7	NA	NA	TRBV9	TGTGCCAGCAGCGCAGATCCGAGCGGCTCCTACGAGCAGTACTTC	CASSADPSGSYEQYF
TRBJ2-1	TRBD2	NA	TRBV11-2	TGTGCCAGCAGCTGGAGGGGAAAGACTAGCGGGTATGAGCAGTTCTTC	CASSWRGKTSGYEQFF
TRBJ2-7	NA	few	TRBV7-9	TGTGCCAGCAGCCAAGGGACAGAGCAGTACTTC	CASSQGTEQYF